The 13 T cell receptor beta chains below come from one sample, sequenced in a study of cytotoxic CD8 clonotypes in ibrutinib-treated CLL (dated by TCRdb to the early 2020s). Library method: the immunoSEQ multiplex PCR assay. Entries here come from immuneACCESS through TCRdb and include only in-frame sequences with V and J called. Some clones fail to appear in such tables; in the studies checked, an unresolved V gene covers under half of the shortfall, and the cause of the remainder is unknown. The sample yields approximately 60,000 clones; approximately 54% were counted once. The ten largest clonotypes hold roughly a quarter of the sample. The time point label corresponds to: progressive disease on ibrutinib. The sample was PBMCs, taken at disease progression, from a patient treated with ibrutinib. These receptors all come from a human donor with chronic lymphocytic leukemia.

This chain joins TRBV28 and TRBJ1-5; possible D gene TRBD1, 6 bases. In germline, CDR1 is MDHEN, CDR2 SYDVKM. The CDR3 totals 15 residues. Trimming cost V 3 bases and J 7 bases, with 16 bases left between them. The CDR3 sequence is CASSLRLGAGQPQHF. Written as DNA, the CDR3 is TGTGCCAGCAGTTTGCGGCTGGGGGCTGGGCAGCCCCAGCATTTT.

The sample holds many counts of this clone. The genes are TRBV19 and TRBJ2-7; D is possibly TRBD1 (6 bases). This CDR3 region has 16 residues. Germline-derived CDR1 and CDR2 are LNHDA and SQIVND (reference sequence). V lost 5 bases and J lost 3, with 20 bases in between. DNA of the CDR3: TGTGCCAGTAGTGAAACAGGGAATCCCGCGGTCTACGAGCAGTACTTC. This translates into CASSETGNPAVYEQYF.

The chain combines TRBV19 with TRBJ1-2; D perhaps matches TRBD1 (5 bases). Germline values: CDR1 LNHDA, CDR2 SQIVND (reference sequence). The CDR3 loop spans 16 amino acids. Trimming removed 5 bases from V and 2 bases from J, with 18 bases in between. For the CDR3, the DNA is TGTGCCAGTAGTGTAATCCGGGACCCGGTGAACTATGGCTACACCTTC. As protein: CASSVIRDPVNYGYTF.

The chain recombines TRBV4-2 with TRBJ2-1; D ambiguous. CDR1 is LGHNA, CDR2 YNFKEQ, per germline. Trimming took off 0 bases at V and 1 base at J, with 13 bases between the two ends. This CDR3 is built from 17 residues. Here the CDR3 DNA reads TGTGCCAGCAGCCAAGACACGCTAGTTAAATCCTACAATGAGCAGTTCTTC. Translation gives CASSQDTLVKSYNEQFF.

The V and J genes are TRBV5-6 and TRBJ2-4, with 8 bases that match TRBD1. Unmatched junction bases numbered 9, after V lost 3 bases and J lost 1 base. CDR3 length: 17 amino acids. Looked up from germline, CDR1 is SGHDT and CDR2 is YYEEEE. This CDR3 reads CASSSTRTGWAKNIQYF. The CDR3 coding sequence is TGTGCCAGCAGCTCAACTCGGACAGGGTGGGCCAAAAACATTCAGTACTTC. Filled out from reference TRBV5-6 and TRBJ2-4, the complete variable domain reads DAGVTQSPTHLIKTRGQQVTLRCSPKSGHDTVSWYQQALGQGPQFIFQYYEEEERQRGNFPDRFSGHQFPNYSSELNVNALLLGDSALYLCASSSTRTGWAKNIQYFGAGTRLSVL.

This rearrangement joins TRBV27 to TRBJ2-7, with 8 bases aligning to TRBD1. The CDR3 has 14 residues. V lost 6 bases to trimming and J lost 7 bases; unmatched junction nucleotides: 11. Germline CDR1 MNHEY, CDR2 SMNVEV (reference sequence). In DNA, the CDR3 is TGTGCCAGCAGACAAGCAGGGGGCGCACGGGAGCAGTACTTC. It specifies CASRQAGGAREQYF.

This clone was observed a handful of times. The CDR3 nucleotides are TGCGCCAGCAGCCAAGTTACATATCAGCCCCAGCATTTT. Translation gives CASSQVTYQPQHF. The gene calls are TRBV4-1 and TRBJ1-5; D gene uncertain. Deletions cut 1 base from V and 5 bases from J, with 6 bases between. This CDR3 region has 13 residues. The germline V gene has CDR1 MGHRA and CDR2 YSYEKL.

This clone has only a few counts. V usage is TRBV5-4 and J usage is TRBJ1-2, with D unresolved. Germline CDR1 and CDR2: SGHNT and YYREEE (reference sequence). V lost 1 base and J 2 bases, leaving 12 bases between the germline ends. The CDR3 consists of 15 residues. As DNA, the CDR3 is TGTGCCAGCAGCTTGTCCCAGGCGATAAACTATGGCTACACCTTC. Protein: CASSLSQAINYGYTF.

The gene calls are TRBV6-5 and TRBJ2-3; possible D gene TRBD2, 7 bases. The CDR3 is made up of 15 amino acids. Germline CDR1 MNHEY, CDR2 SVGAGI. Trimming took 4 bases from V and 1 from J, leaving 12 bases between them. CDR3 residues: CASSLRGPRTDTQYF. CDR3 DNA sequence: TGTGCCAGCAGTTTGCGGGGGCCCCGCACAGATACGCAGTATTTT.

The chain is built from TRBV5-1 and TRBJ2-5, with D possibly matching TRBD1 (6 bases). The CDR3 is made up of 14 amino acids. V was clipped by 1 base and J by 5 bases, with 12 bases between them. Germline V gives CDR1 SGHRS, CDR2 YFSETQ. CDR3 sequence: CASSLNRVGETQYF. Written as DNA, the CDR3 is TGCGCCAGCAGCTTGAACAGGGTCGGGGAGACCCAGTACTTC.

This clone turned up a few times. The chain employs TRBV6-5 and TRBJ2-7; 9 positions match TRBD1. Germline values: CDR1 MNHEY, CDR2 SVGAGI. With V trimmed by 8 bases and J by 7 bases, 12 bases remained unmatched. The length of the CDR3 is 14 residues. This chain's CDR3 is CASSPGTGIYEQYF. The CDR3 region has the DNA TGTGCCAGCTCCCCAGGGACAGGGATTTATGAGCAGTACTTC.

This clone was found a few times. The V call is TRBV6-5, the J call TRBJ1-3, with 7 bases that match TRBD1. V lost 6 bases and J lost 0; bases outside the gene matches: 5. Germline V gene data show CDR1 as MNHEY and CDR2 as SVGAGI. The length of the CDR3 is 15 residues. CDR3 protein: CASSRDSFSGNTIYF. In DNA form, the CDR3 reads TGTGCCAGCAGCAGGGACAGCTTCTCTGGAAACACCATATATTTT.

The V gene is TRBV6-5, the J gene TRBJ1-1; maybe TRBD1 (6 bases). V lost 6 bases, J lost 1 base, and 15 bases lay in between. The length of the CDR3 is 15 residues. The germline V gene encodes CDR1 MNHEY and CDR2 SVGAGI. DNA of the CDR3: TGTGCCAGCAGGTTTACCGGGACACCGAACACTGAAGCTTTCTTT. It is translated as CASRFTGTPNTEAFF.